This section outlines one TCR beta chain sequence together with its context. What it binds is not known. CDR1 is MDHEN, CDR2 SYDVKM, per germline. V lost 4 bases and J lost 7; bases outside the gene matches: 8. The CDR3 covers 15 residues. Sorted CD4+ subsets: naive, central memory, regulatory, stem cell-like memory (CD45RO/CCR7/CD25/CD127/CD95/CD27 panel). These data originate in a study of beta chain features in type 1 diabetes. Study-level points and caveats: Patients' naive, central memory and regulatory TCRB repertoires appeared more alike than those of healthy donors. In every one of the four CD4+ subsets, TCRB CDR3s were moderately but significantly shorter in Type 1 diabetes patients. Lower insertion and higher deletion counts appeared at VDJ junctions in type 1 diabetes patients.

The investigators reverse transcribed all of the isolated RNA, so they sequenced expressed TCRB transcripts. Clones were sequenced by immunoSEQ multiplex PCR, and TCRdb holds only the in-frame ones, with some missing. Of 45,000 to 65,000 clones detected, around half appear once; the ten largest clones hold roughly 2.6%. The genes are TRBV28 and TRBJ2-1; 9 bases agree with TRBD2. The sample taken for sequencing was Tregs from blood. This sequence originates from a woman in her thirties or forties with type 1 diabetes. CDR3 sequence (DNA): TGTGCCAGCAGTTCGAATAGCGGGGGCAGGAATGAGCAGTTCTTC. Residues: CASSSNSGGRNEQFF.